The 10 T cell receptor beta chains in this list originate from one sample, sequenced in a study of T-cell reconstitution after alpha-beta-depleted transplantation in children. Unique molecular identifiers were used to barcode this TCRbeta library. MiXCR, applied by TCRdb to the PCR reads, yields one record per CDR3 protein. Among 28,000 or so distinct CDR3 sequences, roughly a sixth were seen once, and the ten largest hold roughly 37%. Sequencing was performed on PBMCs, mostly from graft donor cells, taken 60 days after TCRalphabeta/CD19-depleted stem cell transplant. These receptors came from a male patient aged 2 to 9 who had a stem cell transplant for acute lymphoblastic leukemia, so the T cells may come from the graft donor.

DNA of the CDR3: TGTGCCAGCAGCGCCCGGGACTTGAACACCGGGGAGCTGTTTTTT. Its translation is CASSARDLNTGELFF. V is TRBV7-2 and J is TRBJ2-2, with D tentatively TRBD2 (6 bases). The CDR3 is made up of 15 amino acids. V dropped 5 bases and J dropped 1 base, with 11 bases sitting between them. Germline V gene data show CDR1 as SGHTA and CDR2 as FQGNSA.

This clonotype was recorded at least ten times. V gene TRBV11-2 combines with J gene TRBJ2-7; D is uncertain. Trimming removed 2 bases from V and 4 bases from J, with 3 bases in between. The germline V gene has CDR1 SGHAT and CDR2 FQNNGV. The CDR3 has 11 residues. Here the CDR3 DNA reads TGTGCCAGCAGCTTAAAGTACGAGCAGTACTTC. Translation: CASSLKYEQYF. Drawing the rest from reference TRBV11-2 and TRBJ2-7, the complete variable domain is EAGVAQSPRYKIIEKRQSVAFWCNPISGHATLYWYQQILGQGPKLLIQFQNNGVVDDSQLPKDRFSAERLKGVDSTLKIQPAKLEDSAVYLCASSLKYEQYFGPGTRLTVT.

Many counts were recorded for this clonotype. The chain carries TRBV29-1 and TRBJ2-1, with a weak D call TRBD2 (6 bases). V lost 4 bases and J lost 0, with 10 bases in between. The CDR3 is 14 amino acids. Germline V gives CDR1 SQVTM, CDR2 ANQGSEA. Here the CDR3 DNA reads TGCAGCGTTGTGGGGGACTTCTCCTACAATGAGCAGTTCTTC. As protein: CSVVGDFSYNEQFF.

This clonotype was seen repeatedly, ten times or more. V and J are TRBV7-8 and TRBJ2-7; no reliable D call. Trimming removed 2 bases from V and 5 bases from J, with 10 bases in between. Germline V gene lookup returns CDR1 SGHVS and CDR2 FQNEAQ. The length of the CDR3 is 13 residues. The CDR3 DNA sequence: TGTGCCAGCAGCTTATCCGACCAGCACGAGCAGTACTTC. Translation gives CASSLSDQHEQYF.

This chain uses TRBV6-1 with TRBJ1-4; 8 positions match TRBD1. With V trimmed by 3 bases and J by 7 bases, 4 bases remained unmatched. Germline V gives CDR1 MNHNS, CDR2 SASEGT. The CDR3 has 14 residues. The CDR3 loop reads CASSDFGQGEKLFF. The CDR3 nucleotides read TGTGCCAGCAGTGACTTCGGACAGGGTGAAAAACTGTTTTTT.

The gene calls are TRBV19 and TRBJ2-5; D uncertain. With 9 bases removed from V and 5 bases from J, the gap between germline ends came to 10 bases. The germline CDR1 and CDR2 sequences are LNHDA and SQIVND (reference sequence). This CDR3 has 11 amino acids. The DNA for the CDR3 is TGTGCCAGAGTGACCCGGGAGACCCAGTACTTC. Its translation is CARVTRETQYF. The full variable domain, rest sourced from reference TRBV19 and TRBJ2-5, is DGGITQSPKYLFRKEGQNVTLSCEQNLNHDAMYWYRQDPGQGLRLIYYSQIVNDFQKGDIAEGYSVSREKKESFPLTVTSAQKNPTAFYLCARVTRETQYFGPGTRLLVL.

This chain connects TRBV29-1 to TRBJ2-2; D may be TRBD2 (7 bases). The CDR3 is 13 residues long. CDR1 is SQVTM, CDR2 ANQGSEA, per germline. V lost 7 bases, J lost 7 bases, and 16 bases lay in between. The CDR3 DNA reads TGCAGCGCTAAAGGGGGGGCCGGCGGGGAGCTGTTTTTT. Protein sequence: CSAKGGAGGELFF.

The V gene is TRBV10-1, the J gene TRBJ1-5; possibly TRBD1 for D (5 bases). From germline, CDR1 is WNHNN and CDR2 SYGVQD (reference sequence). This CDR3 is built from 13 residues. Trimming removed 8 bases at V and 4 bases at J, with 12 bases between. Here the CDR3 reads CASLQGDNQPQHF. In DNA, the CDR3 is TGCGCCAGCCTGCAGGGCGATAATCAGCCCCAGCATTTT.

V usage is TRBV6-1 and J usage is TRBJ1-6; perhaps TRBD1 as D (5 bases). Germline V gives CDR1 MNHNS, CDR2 SASEGT. Trimming cost V 7 bases and J 2 bases, with 18 bases left between them. The CDR3 contains 17 residues. CDR3 sequence reads: CASTTNRGKTYNSPLHF. The DNA for the CDR3 is TGTGCCAGCACCACCAACCGGGGGAAAACCTATAATTCACCCCTCCACTTT.

Of note for this clonotype: A read error may be the cause here, since a much bigger clone is one base away. The chain joins TRBV20-1 to TRBJ1-1; tentatively, D is TRBD1 (5 bases). Germline lookup yields CDR1 DFQATT and CDR2 SNEGSKA (reference sequence). The V end lost 6 bases, the J end lost 4 bases, and 12 bases lay between the germline ends. CDR3 size: 12 residues. CDR3 sequence reads: CSAWGRSTEAFF. DNA of the CDR3: TGCAGTGCCTGGGGCAGGAGCACTGAAGCTTTCTTT.